This T cell receptor beta chain came from a study of cytomegalovirus exposure and HLA in healthy donors. A multiplex PCR was run with 60 Vbeta primers and 13 Jbeta primers. Authors' processing steps: Among the unique TCR beta chains that a later analysis counted, roughly 80 million in all, roughly 11 million were shared. Using immunoSEQ multiplex PCR, the repertoire was profiled, and TCRdb retains in-frame clones only, with some absent. The V and J calls and clone size were taken over from that table, and D and trimming were inferred from the DNA. Among over 200,000 clones listed, 75% to 90% were seen once. V dropped 0 bases and J dropped 2 bases, with 8 bases sitting between them. Germline V lookup: CDR1 SGHRS, CDR2 YFSETQ. The CDR3 loop spans 14 amino acids.

The sample taken for sequencing was PBMCs. The V call is TRBV5-1, the J call TRBJ1-1; no clear D. The receptor comes from a woman between 18 and 29 years old in good health and CMV-seronegative. The CDR3 nucleotides are TGCGCCAGCAGCTTGGACAGAAGCAACACTGAAGCTTTCTTT. Amino acids: CASSLDRSNTEAFF.